A selection of T cell receptor beta chains follows, all from one sample in a study of identifying expanded T cells in peripheral blood. Measured with immunoSEQ multiplex PCR; TCRdb has only the in-frame clones, and not every one. The sample gives about 86,000 clones, 88% of which show up once; under 6% is in the top ten. The source material was blood. All receptors come from a person between 18 and 75 years old in good health. The CDR3 runs from the conserved cysteine through the conserved F or W. Fields, in order: D gene, clone size, V gene, J gene, CDR3 DNA, CDR3 protein. D genes are given only for firm matches. The listing skips clone size in some rows; elsewhere it reads once, few, many or a size class.

D gene: NA; clone size: NA; V gene: TRBV7-2; J gene: TRBJ2-7; CDR3 DNA: TGTGCCAGCAGCTTTATGCGGGATAGCCACGAGCAGTACTTC; CDR3 protein: CASSFMRDSHEQYF
D gene: NA; clone size: NA; V gene: TRBV2; J gene: TRBJ2-7; CDR3 DNA: TGTGCCAGCAGTGTAGACCGTCGGACCTACGAGCAGTACTTC; CDR3 protein: CASSVDRRTYEQYF
D gene: TRBD2; clone size: NA; V gene: TRBV5-1; J gene: TRBJ2-3; CDR3 DNA: TGCGCCAGCAGCGGCGGGAGGGGGCCCACAGATACGCAGTATTTT; CDR3 protein: CASSGGRGPTDTQYF
D gene: NA; clone size: once; V gene: TRBV19; J gene: TRBJ1-1; CDR3 DNA: TGTGCCAGTAGTAAATATACGAACACTGAAGCTTTCTTT; CDR3 protein: CASSKYTNTEAFF
D gene: NA; clone size: NA; V gene: TRBV6-1; J gene: TRBJ1-3; CDR3 DNA: TGTGCCACCAGGGGTTCGCTCTCAGGAAACACCATATATTTT; CDR3 protein: CATRGSLSGNTIYF
D gene: NA; clone size: NA; V gene: TRBV5-4; J gene: TRBJ1-4; CDR3 DNA: TGTGCCAGCAGCTTGGGTTCGGGCGCGGTCTCTGAAAAACTGTTTTTT; CDR3 protein: CASSLGSGAVSEKLFF
D gene: TRBD2; clone size: NA; V gene: TRBV6-5; J gene: TRBJ2-2; CDR3 DNA: TGTGCCAGCAGTTTAGCGGGAGAGAACACCGGGGAGCTGTTTTTT; CDR3 protein: CASSLAGENTGELFF
D gene: NA; clone size: NA; V gene: TRBV7-9; J gene: TRBJ2-7; CDR3 DNA: TGTGCCAGCAGCCCCCGGGACCGTACCTACGAGCAGTACTTC; CDR3 protein: CASSPRDRTYEQYF
D gene: TRBD2; clone size: NA; V gene: TRBV18; J gene: TRBJ2-7; CDR3 DNA: TGTGCCAGCTCAGCGACTAGCGGGGTTCCCTACGAGCAGTACTTC; CDR3 protein: CASSATSGVPYEQYF
D gene: TRBD1; clone size: NA; V gene: TRBV6-4; J gene: TRBJ2-3; CDR3 DNA: TGTGCCAGCAGCCGAGAGGGGGCTAGCACAGATACGCAGTATTTT; CDR3 protein: CASSREGASTDTQYF
D gene: NA; clone size: NA; V gene: TRBV29-1; J gene: TRBJ2-6; CDR3 DNA: TGCAGCGTTGTACAAGCTGGGGCCAACGTCCTGACTTTC; CDR3 protein: CSVVQAGANVLTF
D gene: NA; clone size: NA; V gene: TRBV4-3; J gene: TRBJ2-7; CDR3 DNA: TGCGCCAGCAGCCACGCGACCGGGACACCAGGGCCTTACGAGCAGTACTTC; CDR3 protein: CASSHATGTPGPYEQYF
D gene: NA; clone size: NA; V gene: TRBV9; J gene: TRBJ2-5; CDR3 DNA: TGTGCCAGCAGCTCAAAAAAGGGACAAGAGACCCAGTACTTC; CDR3 protein: CASSSKKGQETQYF
D gene: TRBD1; clone size: NA; V gene: TRBV4-1; J gene: TRBJ1-6; CDR3 DNA: TGCGCCAGCAGCCACCCACAGGGGGCGGATTCACCCCTCCACTTT; CDR3 protein: CASSHPQGADSPLHF
D gene: NA; clone size: NA; V gene: TRBV18; J gene: TRBJ2-6; CDR3 DNA: TGTGCCAGCTCACCACCTCAGGGTTCTGGGGCCAACGTCCTGACTTTC; CDR3 protein: CASSPPQGSGANVLTF